These 13 T cell receptor beta chains came from one sample sequenced in a study of T cells after yellow fever vaccination. TCRdb reprocessed the 5' RACE reads with MiXCR, giving one entry per CDR3 protein. This table has 250,000 or so distinct CDR3 sequences, about 7.1% appearing once. The sequenced sample was CD4+ T cells sorted from PBMCs, obtained 15 days after the yellow fever booster vaccination. These receptors were collected from a man younger than 40 who received the YFV17D yellow fever vaccine.

The chain is built from TRBV12-3 or TRBV12-4 and TRBJ1-4; TRBD1 matches at 8 bases. The CDR3 covers 13 residues. The junction had 0 bases not matched to a gene; V was cut back by 2 bases and J by 7 bases. The CDR3 here is CASSLQGAEKLFF. For the CDR3, the DNA is TGTGCCAGCAGTTTACAGGGGGCTGAAAAACTGTTTTTT.

The chain has TRBV10-1 and TRBJ2-7; 10 bases line up with TRBD1. Germline V gene data show CDR1 as WNHNN and CDR2 as SYGVQD (reference sequence). The CDR3 has 15 residues. J was trimmed by 3 bases and V by 6 bases; bases with no gene match: 8. The CDR3 loop is CASSSDRGFRYEQYF. As DNA, the CDR3 is TGCGCCAGCAGCTCGGACAGGGGGTTTCGCTACGAGCAGTACTTC.

The V call is TRBV7-2, the J call TRBJ1-5; D remains unclear. CDR3 length: 14 amino acids. Germline values: CDR1 SGHTA, CDR2 FQGNSA. V shed 1 base and J shed 1 base, with 5 bases lying between them. For the CDR3, the DNA is TGTGCCAGCAGCTTAGAGATGAGCAATCAGCCCCAGCATTTT. Encoded protein: CASSLEMSNQPQHF.

The chain joins TRBV18 to TRBJ2-7; possibly TRBD1 for D (5 bases). Germline CDR1 KGHSH, CDR2 LQKENI. The CDR3 contains 13 residues. With 0 bases removed from V and 6 bases from J, the gap between germline ends came to 9 bases. The CDR3 is CASSPPQGSEQYF. The CDR3 nucleotides read TGTGCCAGCTCACCACCGCAGGGAAGCGAGCAGTACTTC.

This clonotype was counted ten times or more. V and J are TRBV5-1 and TRBJ2-1; 8 bases line up with TRBD2. V lost 4 bases to trimming and J lost 1 base; unmatched junction nucleotides: 13. The CDR3 length is 18 residues. The V gene's germline CDR1 is SGHRS and CDR2 YFSETQ. The CDR3 sequence is CASSLTLAGSKSYNEQFF. CDR3 sequence (DNA): TGCGCCAGCAGCCTGACATTAGCGGGATCGAAGTCCTACAATGAGCAGTTCTTC.

This clonotype was counted at least ten times. Here the CDR3 reads CAISLGEGTYEQYF. The CDR3 nucleotides read TGTGCCATTTCTCTGGGGGAGGGAACTTACGAGCAGTACTTC. The V gene is TRBV21-1, the J gene TRBJ2-7; TRBD2 is the table's D call, not checked against the DNA. TRBV21-1 is reported as a pseudogene. This CDR3 region has 14 residues.

This clonotype was observed a few times. The rearrangement uses TRBV4-2 and TRBJ1-2, with D uncertain. There are 14 residues in the CDR3. Trimming pared 1 base from V and 3 bases from J, leaving 9 bases between. Germline V gene data show CDR1 as LGHNA and CDR2 as YNFKEQ. The chain's CDR3 is CASSQGVQDYGYTF. The CDR3 bases are TGTGCCAGCAGCCAAGGAGTTCAGGACTATGGCTACACCTTC.

There are many counts of this clonotype. The rearrangement joins TRBV5-1 to TRBJ2-1, with a possible D match to TRBD2 (6 bases). The germline V gene has CDR1 SGHRS and CDR2 YFSETQ. V was trimmed by 3 bases and J by 5 bases, leaving 18 bases between them. The CDR3 has 16 residues. DNA for the CDR3: TGCGCCAGCAGCTCCAGGACTTCGGGAGTGCACAATGAGCAGTTCTTC. It yields the protein CASSSRTSGVHNEQFF.

This clonotype was recorded at least ten times. This chain joins TRBV24-1 and TRBJ2-3, with D tentatively TRBD1 (5 bases). V was shortened by 2 bases and J by 10 bases, with 12 bases between the two germline ends. The CDR3 covers 13 residues. Per germline, CDR1 KGHDR and CDR2 SFDVKD. The CDR3 spells CATSDCRQCPQYF. Here the CDR3 DNA reads TGTGCCACCAGTGATTGCAGACAGTGTCCGCAGTATTTT.

The genes are TRBV29-1 and TRBJ2-1; the match to TRBD2 covers 9 bases. V was pared by 7 bases and J by 9 bases, with 10 bases of the junction left unmatched. CDR1 and CDR2 (germline): SQVTM, ANQGSEA. This CDR3 is 13 amino acids long. CDR3 sequence reads: CSGDVGLASEQFF. CDR3 in DNA: TGCAGCGGCGACGTTGGACTAGCGAGTGAGCAGTTCTTC.

This clonotype was recorded a few times. The chain employs TRBV4-2 and TRBJ2-1, with 10 nucleotides matching TRBD2. Trimming at V came to 0 bases and at J to 2 bases, leaving 4 bases not matched to a gene. The CDR3 consists of 17 residues. Germline loops: CDR1 LGHNA, CDR2 YNFKEQ. Here the CDR3 DNA reads TGTGCCAGCAGCCAAGAACAACTAGCGGGACCCTACAATGAGCAGTTCTTC. It encodes CASSQEQLAGPYNEQFF.

V is TRBV5-5 and J is TRBJ2-3, with 10 nucleotides matching TRBD2. The CDR3 consists of 13 residues. Germline CDR1 SGHKS, CDR2 YYEKEE (reference sequence). J was trimmed by 11 bases and V by 0 bases; bases with no gene match: 3. The chain's CDR3 is CASSLGLAGGQYF. The CDR3 bases are TGTGCCAGCAGCTTGGGATTAGCGGGAGGGCAGTATTTT.

The chain is built from TRBV15 and TRBJ2-5, with no clear D. CDR3 length: 14 amino acids. V lost 5 bases and J 5 bases, leaving 15 bases between the germline ends. CDR1 and CDR2 from the germline V gene are LNHNV and YYDKDF (reference sequence). The CDR3 is CATSAGRARETQYF. As DNA, the CDR3 is TGTGCCACCAGCGCCGGAAGGGCACGGGAGACCCAGTACTTC. Looking up the rest from reference TRBV15 and TRBJ2-5 gives the full variable domain: DAMVIQNPRYQVTQFGKPVTLSCSQTLNHNVMYWYQQKSSQAPKLLFHYYDKDFNNEADTPDNFQSRRPNTSFCFLDIRSPGLGDTAMYLCATSAGRARETQYFGPGTRLLVL.